The source of this T cell receptor (beta chain) is a study of identifying expanded T cells in peripheral blood. The CDR3 has 17 residues. The V segment lost 0 bases and the J segment 3 bases; nucleotides outside the gene matches: 9. The germline CDR1 and CDR2 sequences are SGHTS and YDEGEE. During the collection period, no donor immune events like infections were recorded. Libraries were prepared by immunoSEQ multiplex PCR; TCRdb keeps only in-frame clonotypes and omits some of them. In the table there are tens of thousands of clones, about 83% of which are singletons. This receptor was obtained from a person aged 18-70 years in good health. V gene TRBV5-8 combines with J gene TRBJ2-7; 10 bases fit TRBD1. Material: blood. CDR3 in DNA: TGTGCCAGCAGCTTGGACTATAGGGACAGGGGTTTCTACGAGCAGTACTTC. Its translation: CASSLDYRDRGFYEQYF. The entire variable domain, with the rest obtained from reference TRBV5-8 and TRBJ2-7, is as follows: EAGVTQSPTHLIKTRGQQATLRCSPISGHTSVYWYQQALGLGLQFLLWYDEGEERNRGNFPPRFSGRQFPNYSSELNVNALELEDSALYLCASSLDYRDRGFYEQYFGPGTRLTVT.